In its sample, the clone carrying this TCR beta chain was seen many times. Profiling relied on immunoSEQ multiplex PCR, and the TCRdb table lists in-frame clones only, not all of them. Found here are approximately 130,000 clones, 83% of them singletons; the top ten hold approximately 20%. These data are taken from a study of blood T cell repertoires in COVID-19. The CDR3 is made up of 16 amino acids. V trimming: 3 bases; J trimming: 7 bases; junction bases outside the gene matches: 11. Germline lookup yields CDR1 SGHRS and CDR2 YFSETQ. The source of this sequence is a man aged 25 to 45 who had recovered from COVID-19. The J gene is TRBJ2-1, the V gene TRBV5-1, with 9 nucleotides matching TRBD1. Input material: PBMCs or T cells enriched from blood (not recorded which). The DNA of the CDR3 is TGCGCCAGCAGCTCTGATCCCGGGACAGGGTATAATGAGCAGTTCTTC. As protein: CASSSDPGTGYNEQFF.